Following are 16 T cell receptor beta chains from one sample sequenced in a study of blood T cell repertoires in COVID-19. Sequencing was performed with immunoSEQ multiplex PCR; in TCRdb, only in-frame clones are kept and a portion is missing. The repertoire holds around 400,000 clones, with about 87% as singletons. Sequenced: peripheral blood. Every receptor here comes from a woman aged 25-40 years with COVID-19, enrolled during active disease.

This chain uses TRBV6-4 with TRBJ2-7, with TRBD2 identical over 11 bases. CDR1 and CDR2 (germline): MRHNA, SNTAGT. J lost 3 bases, V lost 2 bases, and 6 bases had no gene match. This CDR3 comprises 16 residues. The CDR3 reads CASSDPGTSGSYEQYF. CDR3 DNA: TGTGCCAGCAGTGACCCCGGGACTAGCGGTAGCTACGAGCAGTACTTC.

This chain connects TRBV29-1 to TRBJ2-3; D ambiguous. Trimming left V 4 bases short and J 4 bases short, with 3 bases between. Per the germline V gene, CDR1 is SQVTM and CDR2 is ANQGSEA. The CDR3 is 10 residues long. CDR3 sequence reads: CSVAPDTQYF. In DNA form, the CDR3 reads TGCAGCGTTGCTCCAGATACGCAGTATTTT.

The chain links TRBV6-5 to TRBJ2-2, with TRBD1 matching over 9 bases. The ends lost 6 bases at V and 5 bases at J; junction bases unmatched: 4. CDR1 is MNHEY, CDR2 SVGAGI, per germline. The CDR3 sequence is 14 residues long. CDR3 coding DNA: TGTGCCAGCAGCAACAGGGGGCAGACCGGGGAGCTGTTTTTT. It yields the protein CASSNRGQTGELFF.

Concerning this clone itself: Different DNA sequences within this sample yield the same CDR3. The V call is TRBV7-9, the J call TRBJ2-7; 8 bases fit TRBD1. In germline, CDR1 is SEHNR, CDR2 FQNEAQ (reference sequence). Trimming removed 3 bases from V and 2 bases from J; junction bases left unmatched: 3. The CDR3 extends over 14 amino acids. CDR3 in amino acids: CASSLDRVTYEQYF. The CDR3 region has the DNA TGTGCCAGCAGCTTGGACAGGGTGACCTACGAGCAGTACTTC.

This chain connects TRBV24-1 to TRBJ2-7, with TRBD2 matching 15 bases. Germline loops: CDR1 KGHDR, CDR2 SFDVKD. V was clipped by 5 bases and J by 0 bases; unmatched bases: 19. There are 22 residues in the CDR3. The CDR3 DNA sequence: TGTGCCACCAGTGGACCGGGACTAGCGGGAGGTGGGGAATCCAGTCTCTCCTACGAGCAGTACTTC. It specifies CATSGPGLAGGGESSLSYEQYF.

This clone was found once. V is TRBV11-1 and J is TRBJ1-1, with D perhaps TRBD1 (6 bases). The CDR3 totals 16 residues. Trimming shortened V by 4 bases and J by 2 bases, and 17 bases separated the two germline ends. The germline gives CDR1 SGHAT, CDR2 FQDESV (reference sequence). CDR3 sequence: CASSSIIRTENTEAFF. The CDR3, as DNA: TGTGCCAGCAGCTCGATTATCAGGACAGAAAACACTGAAGCTTTCTTT.

The genes are TRBV15 and TRBJ2-7, with D possibly being TRBD2 (6 bases). Germline loops: CDR1 LNHNV, CDR2 YYDKDF (reference sequence). The CDR3 runs to 15 residues. V was clipped by 5 bases and J by 0 bases, with 14 bases between them. Here the CDR3 DNA reads TGTGCCACCAGCGCCCGTCGGGGGAGCTCCTACGAGCAGTACTTC. Translation: CATSARRGSSYEQYF.

This clone was seen a single time. The V gene is TRBV21-1, the J gene TRBJ2-3; the table's D call, TRBD1, was not checked against the DNA. TRBV21-1 is a listed pseudogene. The CDR3 sequence is 15 residues long. DNA for the CDR3: TGTGCCAGCACCCCTATAGCAGGGAGCACAGATACGCAGTATTTT. Translation: CASTPIAGSTDTQYF.

This chain links TRBV5-6 with TRBJ2-7, with D perhaps matching TRBD2 (5 bases). This CDR3 is 16 amino acids long. Germline CDR1 is SGHDT and CDR2 is YYEEEE. Trimming pared 0 bases from V and 5 bases from J, leaving 18 bases between. Written as DNA, the CDR3 is TGTGCCAGCAGCTTGGCCTTAACGGGAATTATTGACGAGCAGTACTTC. Amino acids: CASSLALTGIIDEQYF.

The chain employs TRBV25-1 and TRBJ2-3; 11 bases are shared with TRBD1. V was clipped by 7 bases and J by 6 bases; unmatched bases: 9. This CDR3 contains 15 residues. Germline-derived CDR1 and CDR2 are MGHDK and SYGVNS. The CDR3 nucleotides are TGTGCCAGCATAGGGCGGACAGGGGGCTCCGATACGCAGTATTTT. As protein: CASIGRTGGSDTQYF.

This sequence joins TRBV9 and TRBJ2-2; 9 bases fit TRBD1. From germline, CDR1 is SGDLS and CDR2 YYNGEE. The J segment lost 7 bases and the V segment lost 3 bases, leaving 7 bases of the junction unmatched. The CDR3 is 15 amino acids. This chain's CDR3 is CASSATGTGIGELFF. The CDR3 nucleotides read TGTGCCAGCAGCGCCACCGGGACAGGGATCGGGGAGCTGTTTTTT.

This rearrangement joins TRBV2 to TRBJ2-4, with 10 bases identical to TRBD2. Germline V gives CDR1 SNHLY, CDR2 FYNNEI. Trimming at V came to 3 bases and at J to 1 base, leaving 3 bases not matched to a gene. The CDR3 has 16 amino acids. The CDR3 DNA is TGTGCCAGCAGTGACGGTAGCGGGAGGGCCAAAAACATTCAGTACTTC. Translating it yields CASSDGSGRAKNIQYF.

The chain couples TRBV2 to TRBJ1-5, with D possibly matching TRBD1 (5 bases). The CDR3 contains 14 residues. Germline V lookup: CDR1 SNHLY, CDR2 FYNNEI. V lost 3 bases and J lost 6, with 12 bases in between. CDR3 nucleotides: TGTGCCAGCAGTGAGGCGTCAGGGCTTCAGCCCCAGCATTTT. Translation gives CASSEASGLQPQHF.

The chain's CDR3 is CASRPGQGTYGYTF. Here the CDR3 DNA reads TGTGCCAGCAGGCCGGGACAGGGGACCTATGGCTACACCTTC. J is TRBJ1-2 and V is TRBV6-5; 10 bases agree with TRBD1. Looked up from germline, CDR1 is MNHEY and CDR2 is SVGAGI. V shed 6 bases, J shed 4 bases, and the junction held 5 bases outside the gene matches. This CDR3 has 14 residues.

The chain couples TRBV28 to TRBJ2-1; 11 bases fit TRBD2. The CDR3 length is 15 residues. CDR1 and CDR2 from the germline V gene are MDHEN and SYDVKM. V lost 6 bases to trimming and J lost 1 base; unmatched junction nucleotides: 2. CDR3 amino acids: CASRGLAVSYNEQFF. CDR3 sequence (DNA): TGTGCCAGCAGGGGACTAGCGGTGTCCTACAATGAGCAGTTCTTC.

For the CDR3, the DNA is TGCGCCAGCAGCCAATTGACAGGCAACACCGGGGAGCTGTTTTTT. It is translated as CASSQLTGNTGELFF. The V call is TRBV5-1, the J call TRBJ2-2; weak D call: TRBD1 (6 bases). This CDR3 region has 15 residues. V lost 4 bases to trimming and J lost 2 bases, with 12 bases between them. Germline V gene sequence: CDR1 SGHRS, CDR2 YFSETQ.